These T cell receptor beta chains were read from a single sample in a study of OX40 agonist ivuxolimab in advanced cancers. The repertoire was sequenced with immunoSEQ multiplex PCR; TCRdb's copy has only in-frame clones and lacks some. In the table there are roughly 60,000 clones, 80% to 90% of which are singletons. The sample was CD4+ or CD8+ T cells sorted from blood, taken in a trial of the OX40 agonist ivuxolimab. Receptor source: an adult with an advanced solid tumor such as melanoma, head and neck, liver or kidney cancer. CDR3s include the opening cysteine and the closing phenylalanine or tryptophan. Fields, in order: V gene, J gene, D gene, CDR3 length, clone size, CDR3 protein, CDR3 DNA. The D gene is left open where the match is weak. Expanded clones are given a class, and other clones once, few, many or no size at all.

TRBV10-3,TRBJ2-5,-,15,-,CAISESRGGRETQYF,TGTGCCATCAGTGAGTCCAGGGGAGGAAGAGAGACCCAGTACTTC
TRBV15,TRBJ2-1,-,14,-,CATSRGGLLGEQFF,TGTGCCACCAGCAGAGGGGGACTCCTGGGTGAGCAGTTCTTC
TRBV4-1,TRBJ1-5,-,16,-,CASSHGRTAYNQPQHF,TGCGCCAGCAGCCACGGACGGACAGCCTACAATCAGCCCCAGCATTTT
TRBV30,TRBJ2-1,-,11,few,CAWSVIYEQFF,TGTGCCTGGAGTGTTATTTACGAGCAGTTCTTC
TRBV18,TRBJ2-4,-,13,-,CASSPPGLYIQYF,TGTGCCAGCTCACCACCAGGGCTGTACATTCAGTACTTC
TRBV12-5,TRBJ2-3,-,13,-,CASAAAGTDTQYF,TGTGCTAGTGCCGCAGCTGGCACAGATACGCAGTATTTT
TRBV7-8,TRBJ1-2,TRBD1,17,few,CASSLAIRTGGTYGYTF,TGTGCCAGCAGCTTAGCGATACGTACAGGGGGCACCTATGGCTACACCTTC
TRBV5-1,TRBJ1-4,-,17,-,CASSLMGGALTNEKLFF,TGCGCCAGCAGCTTGATGGGGGGCGCTTTGACTAATGAAAAACTGTTTTTT
TRBV7-9,TRBJ2-3,TRBD2,15,once,CASSLELAGGSGQYF,TGTGCCAGCAGCCTGGAACTAGCGGGGGGTTCAGGGCAGTATTTT
TRBV18,TRBJ1-5,-,15,few,CASSSQAGEDQPQHF,TGTGCCAGCTCATCCCAGGCAGGGGAAGATCAGCCCCAGCATTTT
TRBV2,TRBJ2-5,-,12,-,CAGLGGRETQYF,TGTGCCGGGCTTGGGGGGCGCGAGACCCAGTACTTC
TRBV27,TRBJ2-1,TRBD2,15,-,CASRQSGSSYNEQFF,TGTGCCAGCAGACAGAGCGGGAGCTCCTACAATGAGCAGTTCTTC
TRBV19,TRBJ2-6,TRBD1,16,-,CASIPGGLSGANVLTF,TGTGCCAGTATCCCAGGGGGTTTAAGTGGGGCCAACGTCCTGACTTTC
TRBV6-1,TRBJ2-2,TRBD1,15,once,CASSARDRNTGELFF,TGTGCCAGCAGTGCCCGGGACAGGAACACCGGGGAGCTGTTTTTT
TRBV10-3,TRBJ1-5,-,13,-,CAISAGGRQPQHF,TGTGCCATCAGTGCCGGGGGGCGTCAGCCCCAGCATTTT
TRBV11-3,TRBJ2-7,TRBD2,19,once,CASSLAPGLAGGFSYEQYF,TGTGCCAGCAGCTTAGCCCCCGGACTAGCGGGAGGGTTCTCCTACGAGCAGTACTTC
TRBV19,TRBJ1-1,-,14,-,CASSMGGQIFEAFF,TGTGCCAGTAGTATGGGAGGACAGATCTTTGAAGCTTTCTTT
TRBV5-1,TRBJ2-3,TRBD1,14,-,CASRGTGSGDTQYF,TGCGCCAGCAGGGGGACAGGGTCGGGCGATACGCAGTATTTT
TRBV9,TRBJ2-3,-,11,few,CASSVEDTQYF,TGTGCCAGCAGCGTAGAAGATACGCAGTATTTT
TRBV5-1,TRBJ2-1,-,15,-,CASSFVGGVNNEQFF,TGCGCCAGCAGCTTTGTAGGGGGTGTGAACAATGAGCAGTTCTTC
TRBV10-3,TRBJ1-3,-,14,-,CALRPTGGGNTIYF,TGTGCCTTACGACCCACCGGGGGAGGAAACACCATATATTTT
TRBV6-1,TRBJ2-2,TRBD2,18,-,CASSEAQGLAGWTGELFF,TGTGCCAGCAGTGAAGCGCAGGGACTAGCGGGTTGGACCGGGGAGCTGTTTTTT
TRBV19,TRBJ2-5,TRBD1,15,-,CASSIRTGVQETQYF,TGTGCCAGTAGTATCAGGACAGGGGTCCAAGAGACCCAGTACTTC
TRBV6-1,TRBJ2-3,-,12,few,CASSEAIGTQYF,TGTGCCAGCAGTGAAGCGATAGGGACGCAGTATTTT
TRBV11-3,TRBJ2-1,TRBD2,16,-,CASSWSGTSAFNEQFF,TGTGCCAGCAGCTGGTCCGGGACTAGCGCATTCAATGAGCAGTTCTTC
TRBV5-1,TRBJ2-7,-,15,-,CASSPDLAGTYEQYF,TGCGCCAGCAGCCCTGACTTGGCGGGAACCTACGAGCAGTACTTC